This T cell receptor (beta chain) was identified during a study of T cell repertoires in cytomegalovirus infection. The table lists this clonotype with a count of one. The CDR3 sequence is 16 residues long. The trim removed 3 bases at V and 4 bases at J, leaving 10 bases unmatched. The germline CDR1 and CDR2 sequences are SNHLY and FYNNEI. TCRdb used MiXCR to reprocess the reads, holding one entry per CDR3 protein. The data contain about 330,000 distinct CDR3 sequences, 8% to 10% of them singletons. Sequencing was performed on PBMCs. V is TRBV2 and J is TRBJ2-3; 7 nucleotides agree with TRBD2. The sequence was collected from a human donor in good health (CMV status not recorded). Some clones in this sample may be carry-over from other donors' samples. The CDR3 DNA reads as TGTGCCAGCAGTGACGCGGCGACTAGCTTGCCAGATACGCAGTATTTT. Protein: CASSDAATSLPDTQYF.